The 14 T cell receptor beta chains listed next were all sequenced from one sample in a study of T cell repertoires in cytomegalovirus infection. TCRdb re-derived calls from the reads in MiXCR, one entry per CDR3 protein. The profile covers 250,000 to 300,000 distinct CDR3 sequences, with roughly 26% appearing a single time and approximately 13% taken by the ten largest. Sequenced material: PBMCs. Source of these receptors: a human donor in good health (CMV status not recorded). Some clones in this sample may be carry-over from other donors' samples.

This sequence joins TRBV6-2 or TRBV6-3 and TRBJ2-1; no reliable D call. Germline loops: CDR1 MNHEY, CDR2 SVGEGT. Trimming removed 2 bases from V and 10 bases from J, with 9 bases in between. The CDR3 consists of 12 residues. DNA of the CDR3: TGTGCCAGCAGTTACAGGTCCATCGAGCAGTTCTTC. Translated, it gives CASSYRSIEQFF.

The rearrangement uses TRBV6-2 or TRBV6-3 and TRBJ1-5; tentatively, D is TRBD1 (5 bases). The CDR3 is 14 amino acids. Germline CDR1 is MNHEY and CDR2 is SVGEGT. V was pared by 6 bases and J by 9 bases, with 18 bases between. The CDR3 region has the DNA TGTGCCAGCAGGCCGGGGACGGGCCAGGGGCCCCAGCATTTT. This codes for CASRPGTGQGPQHF.

This clonotype has ten or more counts. The chain joins TRBV28 to TRBJ2-7, with unresolved D. The CDR3 is made up of 13 amino acids. V lost 4 bases and J 9 bases, leaving 16 bases between the germline ends. The germline V gene encodes CDR1 MDHEN and CDR2 SYDVKM. In DNA form, the CDR3 reads TGTGCCAGCAGTTCCCCAGATAGGAGAGTGCAGTACTTC. Protein sequence: CASSSPDRRVQYF.

This clonotype has ten or more counts. The chain is built from TRBV12-3 or TRBV12-4 and TRBJ1-5; D not resolved. The CDR3 sequence is 15 residues long. V shed 0 bases and J shed 0 bases, with 6 bases lying between them. The CDR3: CASSLASISNQPQHF. The CDR3 DNA reads TGTGCCAGCAGTTTAGCCAGCATTAGCAATCAGCCCCAGCATTTT.

The V and J genes are TRBV5-1 and TRBJ2-7; 7 bases line up with TRBD1. Germline V gene lookup returns CDR1 SGHRS and CDR2 YFSETQ. The trim removed 0 bases at V and 2 bases at J, leaving 8 bases unmatched. The CDR3 runs 16 residues. The CDR3 loop reads CASSLAAGQETYEQYF. Here the CDR3 DNA reads TGCGCCAGCAGCTTGGCCGCAGGACAGGAAACCTACGAGCAGTACTTC.

This clonotype came up many times. V gene TRBV6-6 combines with J gene TRBJ2-1; tentatively, D is TRBD1 or TRBD2 (6 bases each). CDR1 MNHNY and CDR2 SVGAGI come from the germline V gene (reference sequence). CDR3 size: 15 residues. V was shortened by 5 bases and J by 4 bases, with 15 bases between the two germline ends. CDR3 sequence (DNA): TGTGCCAGCAGTCCCGGCGAGGGGGGATACAATGAGCAGTTCTTC. This encodes CASSPGEGGYNEQFF.

The chain has TRBV12-3 or TRBV12-4 and TRBJ2-3, with TRBD2 matching over 13 bases. V lost 5 bases and J lost 4; bases outside the gene matches: 3. This CDR3 is built from 15 residues. The CDR3 sequence: CASSRTSGSADTQYF. The DNA of the CDR3 is TGTGCCAGCAGTCGGACTAGCGGGAGTGCAGATACGCAGTATTTT.

In its sample, this clonotype was seen many times. The V and J genes are TRBV28 and TRBJ1-5; D unclear. Germline assignment: CDR1 MDHEN and CDR2 SYDVKM. The V end lost 3 bases, the J end lost 2 bases, and 11 bases lay between the germline ends. This CDR3 has 15 residues. The CDR3 spells CASSFEGRGNQPQHF. The CDR3 coding sequence is TGTGCCAGCAGTTTTGAGGGCCGGGGCAATCAGCCCCAGCATTTT.

This clonotype was counted many times. This chain uses TRBV7-9 with TRBJ2-1; D is undetermined. CDR3 length: 15 amino acids. Germline CDR1 SEHNR, CDR2 FQNEAQ (reference sequence). Trimming removed 1 base at V and 7 bases at J, with 14 bases between. The CDR3 sequence: CASSLVLEGRNEQFF. The CDR3 DNA sequence: TGTGCCAGCAGCTTAGTGCTAGAAGGGCGGAATGAGCAGTTCTTC.

A few counts support this clonotype. The chain carries TRBV7-8 and TRBJ2-7; D remains ambiguous. Trimming took 1 base from V and 1 from J, leaving 5 bases between them. The germline CDR1 and CDR2 sequences are SGHVS and FQNEAQ. The CDR3 length is 13 residues. The CDR3 reads CASSLDGSYEQYV. CDR3 DNA sequence: TGTGCCAGCAGCTTAGATGGGTCCTACGAGCAGTACGTC.

This clonotype appeared a few times. The chain recombines TRBV12-3 or TRBV12-4 with TRBJ2-1; TRBD2 is a possible D gene (7 bases). This CDR3 has 13 residues. V dropped 0 bases and J dropped 9 bases, with 9 bases sitting between them. The CDR3 spells CASSLAGGPEQFF. The CDR3 DNA sequence: TGTGCCAGCAGTTTAGCGGGGGGGCCTGAGCAGTTCTTC.

This clonotype occurred a few times. The V and J genes are TRBV5-4 and TRBJ2-1; the match to TRBD2 covers 10 bases. V dropped 4 bases and J dropped 10; count of bases not matched to a gene: 8. Germline-derived CDR1 and CDR2 are SGHNT and YYREEE (reference sequence). CDR3 length equals 14 residues. CDR3 nucleotides: TGTGCCAGCAGCCCAAGACTAGCGGGCGGGGAGCAGTTCTTC. Encoded protein: CASSPRLAGGEQFF.

This clonotype has a handful of counts. V usage is TRBV20-1 and J usage is TRBJ2-5, with D possibly called TRBD1 or TRBD2 (5 bases each). Germline V gives CDR1 DFQATT, CDR2 SNEGSKA (reference sequence). The CDR3 loop spans 13 amino acids. Trimming took off 3 bases at V and 3 bases at J, with 11 bases between the two ends. CDR3 sequence: CSARGPTKETQYF. The CDR3 bases are TGCAGTGCTAGGGGACCTACTAAAGAGACCCAGTACTTC.

The V call is TRBV14, the J call TRBJ1-1; TRBD1 agrees at 7 bases. CDR1 and CDR2 (germline): SGHDN, FVKESK. This CDR3 has 16 amino acids. J was trimmed by 6 bases and V by 3 bases; bases with no gene match: 13. The CDR3 here is CASSQLDSTGLSEAFF. In DNA form, the CDR3 reads TGTGCCAGCAGCCAGCTAGACTCGACAGGGCTTTCTGAAGCTTTCTTT.